This passage covers 13 T cell receptor beta chains from one sample sequenced in a study of blood T cell repertoires in COVID-19 (dated by TCRdb to the early 2020s). Libraries were prepared through the immunoSEQ multiplex PCR assay. Not all clones reach the TCRdb copy of this immuneACCESS table, which keeps in-frame sequences only. Checked studies attribute under half of the gap to unresolved V genes and leave the rest unexplained. The sample has about 400,000 clones on record, approximately 86% of them singletons. The top ten constitute approximately 2.1% of the sample. The specimen sequenced was PBMCs or T cells enriched from blood (not recorded which). The receptors here all came from a woman in her 40s with acute COVID-19.

Concerning this clone itself: Other DNA sequences within the sample encode an identical CDR3. The chain uses TRBV12-3 or TRBV12-4 and TRBJ1-1; the match to TRBD1 covers 8 bases. This CDR3 has 13 amino acids. J gave up 5 bases and V 6 bases, and 5 bases lay outside the gene matches. The CDR3 DNA reads TGTGCCAGCAGCCGCGGACAGGGAACTGAAGCTTTCTTT. Translated, it gives CASSRGQGTEAFF.

This chain connects TRBV15 to TRBJ2-7; D is perhaps TRBD1 (5 bases). V lost 5 bases and J 2 bases, leaving 13 bases between the germline ends. Germline V gives CDR1 LNHNV, CDR2 YYDKDF (reference sequence). The CDR3 spans 14 residues. The CDR3: CATSHRGLTYEQYF. CDR3 DNA: TGTGCCACCAGCCATAGGGGCCTCACCTACGAGCAGTACTTC. The full variable domain, with the rest looked up from reference TRBV15 and TRBJ2-7, is DAMVIQNPRYQVTQFGKPVTLSCSQTLNHNVMYWYQQKSSQAPKLLFHYYDKDFNNEADTPDNFQSRRPNTSFCFLDIRSPGLGDTAMYLCATSHRGLTYEQYFGPGTRLTVT.

The chain carries TRBV29-1 and TRBJ1-2, with D tentatively TRBD1 (6 bases). The CDR3 runs 14 residues. V lost 7 bases and J lost 7, with 22 bases in between. CDR1 is SQVTM and CDR2 is ANQGSEA in the germline V gene. DNA of the CDR3: TGCAGCGCCGAGCCAACGGACAGTGAAGTTGGCTACACCTTC. Protein sequence: CSAEPTDSEVGYTF.

CDR3 DNA: TGTGCCAGCAGTGAAACCAGGGGGTTGTGGAACACTGAAGCTTTCTTT. Its protein product is CASSETRGLWNTEAFF. The genes are TRBV25-1 and TRBJ1-1; TRBD1 aligns across 7 bases. Germline assignment: CDR1 MGHDK and CDR2 SYGVNS. The CDR3 runs 16 residues. J gave up 1 base and V 2 bases, and 7 bases lay outside the gene matches.

This clone has a single count. The gene calls are TRBV30 and TRBJ1-4; 9 bases are shared with TRBD1. The germline V gene has CDR1 GTSNPN and CDR2 SVGIG (reference sequence). CDR3 length equals 14 residues. Losses at the gene ends were 0 bases for V and 7 bases for J; bases not matched to a gene: 3. This chain's CDR3 is CAWSVGTGSEKLFF. The CDR3 DNA reads as TGTGCCTGGAGTGTCGGGACAGGGTCTGAAAAACTGTTTTTT.

The chain couples TRBV6-5 to TRBJ2-5; the D gene is possibly TRBD1 (5 bases). From germline, CDR1 is MNHEY and CDR2 SVGAGI. This CDR3 has 13 amino acids. V dropped 6 bases and J dropped 2 bases, with 10 bases sitting between them. The CDR3: CASSGRTQETQYF. DNA of the CDR3: TGTGCCAGCAGCGGACGGACACAAGAGACCCAGTACTTC.

As for this clone: Relative to the germline gene, one junction end is altered; a read error may explain this. J is TRBJ2-3 and V is TRBV5-4; 9 bases align to TRBD2. Germline V lookup: CDR1 SGHNT, CDR2 YYREEE (reference sequence). The CDR3 is 14 residues long. Here the CDR3 reads CASSPGTSRDTQYF. The CDR3 DNA is TGTGCCAGCAGCCCCGGGACTAGCAGAGATACGCAGTATTTT. Based on the CDR3 plus reference TRBV5-4 and TRBJ2-3, the full variable domain is ETGVTQSPTHLIKTRGQQVTLRCSSQSGHNTVSWYQQALGQGPQFIFQYYREEENGRGNFPPRFSGLQFPNYSSELNVNALELDDSALYLCASSPGTSRDTQYFGPGTRLTVL.

In this sample, this clone turned up a few times. This chain joins TRBV30 and TRBJ2-1, with TRBD2 matching over 9 bases. The CDR3 has 11 amino acids. The germline CDR1 and CDR2 sequences are GTSNPN and SVGIG (reference sequence). V lost 1 base to trimming and J lost 15 bases; unmatched junction nucleotides: 4. CDR3 loop: CAWSAGTSRFF. The DNA of the CDR3 is TGTGCCTGGAGTGCCGGGACTAGCCGGTTCTTC.

This chain connects TRBV7-2 to TRBJ2-7; 12 bases align to TRBD2. With 5 bases clipped from V and 4 bases from J, the junction kept 3 bases outside the gene matches. CDR1 and CDR2 from the germline V gene are SGHTA and FQGNSA. This CDR3 has 14 amino acids. The CDR3 DNA is TGTGCCAGCAGCCGGACTAGCGGGGTTTACGAGCAGTACTTC. Residues: CASSRTSGVYEQYF.

This clone was seen once. The chain employs TRBV6-5 and TRBJ1-1; possible D gene TRBD1, 6 bases. CDR1 is MNHEY and CDR2 is SVGAGI in the germline V gene. Trimming cost V 4 bases and J 1 base, with 13 bases left between them. The CDR3 totals 15 residues. The CDR3: CASSFMGQRNTEAFF. The CDR3 DNA reads TGTGCCAGCAGTTTCATGGGACAAAGGAACACTGAAGCTTTCTTT.

The chain uses TRBV7-6 and TRBJ1-2; TRBD1 aligns across 10 bases. The germline gives CDR1 SGHVS, CDR2 FNYEAQ. The CDR3 spans 17 residues. V shed 5 bases and J 4 bases; nucleotides not matched to a gene: 13. Here the CDR3 DNA reads TGTGCCAGCAGCCAGGGGACAGGGGATTTCTCTAGCTATGGCTACACCTTC. This encodes CASSQGTGDFSSYGYTF. Filled out from reference TRBV7-6 and TRBJ1-2, the complete variable domain reads GAGVSQSPRYKVTKRGQDVALRCDPISGHVSLYWYRQALGQGPEFLTYFNYEAQQDKSGLPNDRFSAERPEGSISTLTIQRTEQRDSAMYRCASSQGTGDFSSYGYTFGSGTRLTVV.

This clone is a singleton in its sample. The chain couples TRBV13 to TRBJ2-7, with D possibly TRBD1 on 5 matching bases. The CDR3 length is 14 residues. Germline V gene lookup returns CDR1 PRHDT and CDR2 FYEKMQ (reference sequence). V shed 5 bases and J shed 3 bases, with 14 bases lying between them. The CDR3 DNA sequence: TGTGCCAGCAGCCGACAGACCACCATCTACGAGCAGTACTTC. Residues: CASSRQTTIYEQYF.

The chain combines TRBV30 with TRBJ1-1; tentatively, D is TRBD1 (5 bases). Trimming pared 2 bases from V and 2 bases from J, leaving 9 bases between. This CDR3 spans 13 amino acids. CDR1 is GTSNPN and CDR2 is SVGIG in the germline V gene (reference sequence). In nucleotides, the CDR3 is TGTGCCTGGAGTCCCGGACAAAACACTGAAGCTTTCTTT. It yields the protein CAWSPGQNTEAFF.